This T cell receptor (beta chain) emerged from a study of blood T cell repertoires in COVID-19. As for the study in general: COVID-19 samples from acute and convalescent phases originated in the United States, Italy and Spain. T cells, B-cell-depleted T cells, or PBMCs supplied cDNA or gDNA.

Concerning this clone: Other DNA sequences in the sample encode the same CDR3.

The length of the CDR3 is 12 residues. Trimming cost V 3 bases and J 6 bases, with 6 bases left between them. Sequencing was performed with immunoSEQ multiplex PCR; in TCRdb, only in-frame clones are kept and a portion is missing. The profile covers roughly 200,000 clones, with nearly 90% appearing a single time and approximately 12% taken by the ten largest. The specimen sequenced was peripheral blood. The receptor's source is a woman in her late teens or twenties who had recovered from COVID-19. The chain has TRBV12-3 or TRBV12-4 and TRBJ2-1; D gene ambiguous. CDR3 DNA: TGTGCCAGCAGTTTTCCCGGCAATGAGCAGTTCTTC. Translation gives CASSFPGNEQFF.